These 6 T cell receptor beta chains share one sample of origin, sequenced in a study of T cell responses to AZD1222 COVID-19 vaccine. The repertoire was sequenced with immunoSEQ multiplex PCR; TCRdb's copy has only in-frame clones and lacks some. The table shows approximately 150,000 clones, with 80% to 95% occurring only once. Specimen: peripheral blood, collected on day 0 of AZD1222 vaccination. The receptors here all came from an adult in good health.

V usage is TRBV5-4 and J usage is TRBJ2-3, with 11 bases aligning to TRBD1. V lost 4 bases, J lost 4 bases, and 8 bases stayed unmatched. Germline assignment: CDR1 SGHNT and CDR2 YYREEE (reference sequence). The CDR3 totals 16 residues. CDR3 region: CASSREGTGGADTQYF. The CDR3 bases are TGTGCCAGCAGCCGAGAAGGGACAGGGGGGGCAGATACGCAGTATTTT.

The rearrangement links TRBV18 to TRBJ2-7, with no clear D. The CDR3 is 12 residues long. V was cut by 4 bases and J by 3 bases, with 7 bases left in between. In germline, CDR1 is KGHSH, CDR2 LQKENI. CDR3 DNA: TGTGCCAGCTCACTCGACGGCTACGAGCAGTACTTC. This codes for CASSLDGYEQYF.

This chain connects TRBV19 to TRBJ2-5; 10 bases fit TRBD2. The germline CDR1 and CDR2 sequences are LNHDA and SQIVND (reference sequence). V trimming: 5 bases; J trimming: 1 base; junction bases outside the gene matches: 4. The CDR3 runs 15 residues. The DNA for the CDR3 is TGTGCCAGTAGTCCCTGGACTAGCGGCCAAGAGACCCAGTACTTC. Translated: CASSPWTSGQETQYF.

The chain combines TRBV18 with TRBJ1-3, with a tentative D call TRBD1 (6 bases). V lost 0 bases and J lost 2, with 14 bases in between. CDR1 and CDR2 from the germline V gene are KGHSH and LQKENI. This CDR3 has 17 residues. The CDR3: CASSPPRPGATGNTIYF. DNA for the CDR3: TGTGCCAGCTCACCACCTAGGCCAGGGGCTACTGGAAACACCATATATTTT.

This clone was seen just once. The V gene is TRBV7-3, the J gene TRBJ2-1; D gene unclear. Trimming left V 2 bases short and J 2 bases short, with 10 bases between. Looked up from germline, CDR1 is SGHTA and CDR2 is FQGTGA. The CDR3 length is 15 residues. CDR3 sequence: CASSLLVGPYNEQFF. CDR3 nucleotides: TGTGCCAGCAGCTTATTGGTCGGGCCCTACAATGAGCAGTTCTTC.

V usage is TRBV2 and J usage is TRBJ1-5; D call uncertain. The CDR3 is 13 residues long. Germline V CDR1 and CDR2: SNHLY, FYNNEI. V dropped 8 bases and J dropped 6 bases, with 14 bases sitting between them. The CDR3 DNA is TGTGCCAGCGGAACACGGGGTGCTCAGCCCCAGCATTTT. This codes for CASGTRGAQPQHF.